This entry is about one T cell receptor (beta chain). Its antigen remains unidentified. This entry comes from a study of T cells after yellow fever vaccination. General study results and limits: Post-booster repertoires again held most primary-vaccination clones (just under 97% CD4, about 90% CD8).

The CDR3 spans 16 residues. Germline lookup yields CDR1 MGHRA and CDR2 YSYEKL. Deletions cut 1 base from V and 0 bases from J, with 10 bases between. Production of TCR cDNA was by 5'RACE template switching, which also added a universal primer site and UMIs. One entry per CDR3 protein results from TCRdb running MiXCR on the 5' RACE reads. The sample has 450,000 to 600,000 distinct CDR3 sequences; approximately 15% are singletons. The receptor was isolated from a man aged 30-40 years who received the YFV17D yellow fever vaccine. The V call is TRBV4-1, the J call TRBJ2-1; D gene ambiguous. The sequences come from PBMCs, collected on the day of the yellow fever booster vaccination. The CDR3 DNA follows: TGCGCCAGCAGCCAAGGAAAGGGAACCTCCTACAATGAGCAGTTCTTC. This encodes CASSQGKGTSYNEQFF.